The 27 T cell receptor beta chains in this list originate from one sample, sequenced in a study of PD-1 blockade in mismatch repair-deficient tumors. TCRdb keeps only in-frame clones here, not all; method: immunoSEQ multiplex PCR. The sample includes 45,000 to 55,000 clones, 81% of them seen just once. The sequenced sample was peripheral blood, obtained approximately 18 weeks after starting pembrolizumab. These TCRs come from an adult with mismatch repair-deficient cancer.

The sample holds a few counts of this clone. The chain recombines TRBV28 with TRBJ1-1; 7 bases agree with TRBD1. V dropped 6 bases and J dropped 3; count of bases not matched to a gene: 16. The CDR3 loop spans 17 amino acids. From germline, CDR1 is MDHEN and CDR2 SYDVKM. CDR3 nucleotide sequence: TGTGCCAGCAGAAGAGTACAGGGGTTTGAGGTCGACACTGAAGCTTTCTTT. Its protein product is CASRRVQGFEVDTEAFF.

The rearrangement uses TRBV27 and TRBJ1-2; possibly TRBD1 for D (6 bases). This CDR3 comprises 16 residues. V was trimmed by 7 bases and J by 4 bases, leaving 22 bases between them. Germline V gene data show CDR1 as MNHEY and CDR2 as SMNVEV (reference sequence). CDR3 region: CASTRTGGEEGYGYTF. DNA of the CDR3: TGTGCCAGCACTAGGACGGGGGGCGAAGAAGGCTATGGCTACACCTTC.

The chain uses TRBV6-6 and TRBJ1-2, with D perhaps matching TRBD1 (5 bases). V lost 2 bases and J lost 1, with 5 bases in between. Germline V gene sequence: CDR1 MNHNY, CDR2 SVGAGI (reference sequence). CDR3 length: 13 amino acids. The CDR3 bases are TGTGCCAGCAGTTACGACAGTAACTATGGCTACACCTTC. Encoded protein: CASSYDSNYGYTF.

As DNA, the CDR3 is TGTGCCAGCAGCCCTAACCCGGACTGGGGAGATACGCAGTATTTT. It translates to CASSPNPDWGDTQYF. The V gene is TRBV6-1, the J gene TRBJ2-3; a possible D gene is TRBD2 (5 bases). The CDR3 totals 15 residues. With 6 bases removed from V and 5 bases from J, the gap between germline ends came to 18 bases. The germline gives CDR1 MNHNS, CDR2 SASEGT.

The chain carries TRBV20-1 and TRBJ1-1, with D unclear. V lost 7 bases and J 7 bases, leaving 10 bases between the germline ends. Per the germline V gene, CDR1 is DFQATT and CDR2 is SNEGSKA (reference sequence). The CDR3 runs 10 residues. The CDR3 nucleotides read TGCAGTGTGGGGAGGGTTGAAGCTTTCTTT. It is translated as CSVGRVEAFF.

The chain has TRBV30 and TRBJ2-5; D assignment may be TRBD1 or TRBD2 (6 bases each). The CDR3 totals 13 residues. Trimming cost V 5 bases and J 4 bases, with 14 bases left between them. Looked up from germline, CDR1 is GTSNPN and CDR2 is SVGIG (reference sequence). The CDR3, as DNA: TGTGCCTGGTCCCCCGGGGGCGGAGAGACCCAGTACTTC. Translating it yields CAWSPGGGETQYF.

The rearrangement joins TRBV7-2 to TRBJ2-7, with D hard to call. The CDR3 runs to 15 residues. CDR1 is SGHTA, CDR2 FQGNSA, per germline. With 1 base removed from V and 0 bases from J, the gap between germline ends came to 10 bases. CDR3 protein: CASSLGASSSYEQYF. CDR3 nucleotide sequence: TGTGCCAGCAGCTTAGGGGCCAGCTCCTCCTACGAGCAGTACTTC.

The V and J genes are TRBV6-6 and TRBJ1-4; a possible D gene is TRBD1 (6 bases). With 6 bases removed from V and 0 bases from J, the gap between germline ends came to 8 bases. The length of the CDR3 is 14 residues. Germline CDR1 is MNHNY and CDR2 is SVGAGI (reference sequence). The CDR3: CASSNRATNEKLFF. DNA of the CDR3: TGTGCCAGCAGCAACAGGGCAACTAATGAAAAACTGTTTTTT.

This clone is medium-sized by share. The chain links TRBV29-1 to TRBJ1-2; the D is unclear. The CDR3 runs to 14 residues. Germline-derived CDR1 and CDR2 are SQVTM and ANQGSEA. The germline V and J ends were trimmed by 4 bases and 8 bases, with 20 bases remaining between them. The CDR3: CSVVDPTLSEGYTF. CDR3 DNA sequence: TGCAGCGTTGTTGACCCCACGTTATCTGAGGGCTACACCTTC.

The V gene is TRBV29-1, the J gene TRBJ1-2, with 8 positions matching TRBD1. CDR3 length: 15 amino acids. CDR1 and CDR2 from the germline V gene are SQVTM and ANQGSEA. The J segment lost 0 bases and the V segment lost 3 bases, leaving 6 bases of the junction unmatched. CDR3 DNA sequence: TGCAGCGTTGACAGGGGGCTTACTCCTAACTATGGCTACACCTTC. This translates into CSVDRGLTPNYGYTF.

This clone was counted ten times or more. The gene calls are TRBV9 and TRBJ2-1, with 8 bases that match TRBD1. The CDR3 spans 16 residues. V lost 2 bases and J lost 6; bases outside the gene matches: 10. From germline, CDR1 is SGDLS and CDR2 YYNGEE. The CDR3 nucleotides are TGTGCCAGCAGCGTCAATAGGGGACAGGCCCGCAATGAGCAGTTCTTC. This codes for CASSVNRGQARNEQFF.

This chain joins TRBV7-2 and TRBJ1-5, with 7 bases identical to TRBD1. Germline V lookup: CDR1 SGHTA, CDR2 FQGNSA. Unmatched junction bases numbered 10, after V lost 5 bases and J lost 6 bases. This CDR3 is 15 amino acids long. In DNA form, the CDR3 reads TGTGCCAGCAGCCAACAGGGGCGGCCAGGTCAGCCCCAGCATTTT. This translates into CASSQQGRPGQPQHF.

The chain joins TRBV2 to TRBJ2-2, with 7 positions matching TRBD2. The CDR3 length is 19 residues. Germline V CDR1 and CDR2: SNHLY, FYNNEI. V lost 2 bases, J lost 3 bases, and 15 bases stayed unmatched. In DNA form, the CDR3 reads TGTGCCAGCAGTGAATTATCGCGGGAGTGGTTCAGGGACACCGGGGAGCTGTTTTTT. Translation gives CASSELSREWFRDTGELFF. The variable domain in full, with the rest retrieved from reference TRBV2 and TRBJ2-2, is EPEVTQTPSHQVTQMGQEVILRCVPISNHLYFYWYRQILGQKVEFLVSFYNNEISEKSEIFDDQFSVERPDGSNFTLKIRSTKLEDSAMYFCASSELSREWFRDTGELFFGEGSRLTVL.

The V and J genes are TRBV27 and TRBJ2-1, with D tentatively TRBD2 (6 bases). This CDR3 has 16 amino acids. Trimming took 2 bases from V and 4 from J, leaving 15 bases between them. CDR1 and CDR2 from the germline V gene are MNHEY and SMNVEV (reference sequence). The CDR3 sequence: CASSLNWGDGYNEQFF. The CDR3 coding sequence is TGTGCCAGCAGTTTAAATTGGGGGGATGGGTACAATGAGCAGTTCTTC.

The chain links TRBV30 to TRBJ2-5; D is possibly TRBD2 (6 bases). CDR3 length: 13 amino acids. Trimming left V 4 bases short and J 3 bases short, with 12 bases between. Germline V lookup: CDR1 GTSNPN, CDR2 SVGIG (reference sequence). This CDR3 is CAWTVGGKETQYF. The CDR3 DNA sequence: TGTGCCTGGACAGTGGGGGGTAAAGAGACCCAGTACTTC.

The gene calls are TRBV9 and TRBJ1-1; D possibly corresponds to TRBD1 (5 bases). V shed 4 bases and J shed 5 bases, with 15 bases lying between them. Germline CDR1 and CDR2: SGDLS and YYNGEE. The CDR3 has 14 residues. The CDR3 DNA follows: TGTGCCAGCAGCCATTCCACCGGGGGAACTGAAGCTTTCTTT. It codes for CASSHSTGGTEAFF.

This clone showed up just once. This rearrangement joins TRBV27 to TRBJ2-7, with 7 bases matching TRBD1. Looked up from germline, CDR1 is MNHEY and CDR2 is SMNVEV (reference sequence). The CDR3 runs to 14 residues. The V segment lost 6 bases and the J segment 0 bases; nucleotides outside the gene matches: 5. The CDR3 sequence: CASRNRGSSYEQYF. The DNA of the CDR3 is TGTGCCAGCAGAAACAGGGGAAGCTCCTACGAGCAGTACTTC.

This chain connects TRBV6-1 to TRBJ1-4; D is perhaps TRBD1 (6 bases). V was cut by 2 bases and J by 8 bases, with 12 bases left in between. Germline CDR1 reads MNHNS; CDR2 reads SASEGT. This CDR3 is built from 14 residues. The CDR3 spells CASSELGAVEKLFF. The CDR3 DNA is TGTGCCAGCAGTGAATTGGGGGCGGTAGAAAAACTGTTTTTT.

The J gene is TRBJ2-7, the V gene TRBV2; a weak D match, TRBD1 (6 bases). Per germline, CDR1 SNHLY and CDR2 FYNNEI. The V gene lost 7 bases and the J gene lost 2 bases, with 18 bases spanning the gap. This CDR3 is 15 amino acids long. The CDR3 DNA sequence: TGTGCCAGCAAGAGGGGGTGGCAGGGCCCCTACGAGCAGTACTTC. Translated, it gives CASKRGWQGPYEQYF.

The count of this clone is one. The chain employs TRBV9 and TRBJ1-1; D might be TRBD1 (6 bases). Germline CDR1 SGDLS, CDR2 YYNGEE. The CDR3 runs to 13 residues. Trimming took off 4 bases at V and 2 bases at J, with 9 bases between the two ends. The CDR3 region is CASSLQGNTEAFF. The CDR3 nucleotides are TGTGCCAGCAGCCTACAGGGCAACACTGAAGCTTTCTTT.

V usage is TRBV29-1 and J usage is TRBJ1-2; no firm D call. The V gene lost 7 bases and the J gene lost 1 base, with 13 bases spanning the gap. This CDR3 contains 13 residues. CDR1 is SQVTM and CDR2 is ANQGSEA in the germline V gene. CDR3 in DNA: TGCAGCGCTACCGAGGACCTTAACTATGGCTACACCTTC. Amino acid sequence: CSATEDLNYGYTF. The whole variable domain, remainder taken from reference TRBV29-1 and TRBJ1-2, is SAVISQKPSRDICQRGTSLTIQCQVDSQVTMMFWYRQQPGQSLTLIATANQGSEATYESGFVIDKFPISRPNLTFSTLTVSNMSPEDSSIYLCSATEDLNYGYTFGSGTRLTVV.

The chain recombines TRBV5-1 with TRBJ2-5; TRBD1 matches 8 bases. The CDR3 runs to 14 residues. The trim removed 5 bases at V and 5 bases at J, leaving 8 bases unmatched. Germline lookup yields CDR1 SGHRS and CDR2 YFSETQ. CDR3 nucleotides: TGCGCCAGCAGTTCCCGACAGGGGAGGGAGACCCAGTACTTC. Its translation: CASSSRQGRETQYF.

The CDR3 nucleotides are TGTGCCAGCAGTTCTATCCCCGGAGGTCAGCAAGGGGGAGCTTTCTTT. Translating gives CASSSIPGGQQGGAFF. The chain links TRBV27 to TRBJ1-1; TRBD1 is a possible D gene (6 bases). Germline V gives CDR1 MNHEY, CDR2 SMNVEV (reference sequence). The CDR3 has 16 amino acids. Trimming removed 4 bases at V and 10 bases at J, with 25 bases between.

This clone was counted a single time. The chain uses TRBV27 and TRBJ2-2, with 10 bases identical to TRBD2. With V trimmed by 3 bases and J by 4 bases, 2 bases remained unmatched. The CDR3 is 15 residues long. CDR1 is MNHEY and CDR2 is SMNVEV in the germline V gene (reference sequence). CDR3 sequence (DNA): TGTGCCAGCAGTTTCGCTAGCGGGGGCACCGGGGAGCTGTTTTTT. Translating gives CASSFASGGTGELFF.

This rearrangement joins TRBV27 to TRBJ2-7, with 9 bases that match TRBD2. Germline V CDR1 and CDR2: MNHEY, SMNVEV (reference sequence). This CDR3 contains 15 residues. Germline trimming cut 5 bases from V and 3 bases from J; bases unmatched to any gene: 8. CDR3 loop: CASSQLAGYFYEQYF. DNA of the CDR3: TGTGCCAGCAGTCAGCTAGCGGGATACTTCTACGAGCAGTACTTC.

The rearrangement joins TRBV10-3 to TRBJ1-1; 8 bases align to TRBD1. The CDR3 length is 13 residues. From germline, CDR1 is ENHRY and CDR2 SYGVKD. Trimming took 10 bases from V and 2 from J; bases not matched to a gene: 6. The CDR3 protein is CATQGQGNTEAFF. The CDR3 DNA reads TGTGCCACCCAAGGACAGGGTAACACTGAAGCTTTCTTT.

V gene TRBV7-8 combines with J gene TRBJ2-5; D perhaps matches TRBD2 (5 bases). Trimming removed 0 bases from V and 4 bases from J, with 18 bases in between. The CDR3 is made up of 17 amino acids. The V gene's germline CDR1 is SGHVS and CDR2 FQNEAQ. CDR3 DNA sequence: TGTGCCAGCAGCTTAGCGAGATGGGCCGGACTTGGAGAGACCCAGTACTTC. It yields the protein CASSLARWAGLGETQYF.